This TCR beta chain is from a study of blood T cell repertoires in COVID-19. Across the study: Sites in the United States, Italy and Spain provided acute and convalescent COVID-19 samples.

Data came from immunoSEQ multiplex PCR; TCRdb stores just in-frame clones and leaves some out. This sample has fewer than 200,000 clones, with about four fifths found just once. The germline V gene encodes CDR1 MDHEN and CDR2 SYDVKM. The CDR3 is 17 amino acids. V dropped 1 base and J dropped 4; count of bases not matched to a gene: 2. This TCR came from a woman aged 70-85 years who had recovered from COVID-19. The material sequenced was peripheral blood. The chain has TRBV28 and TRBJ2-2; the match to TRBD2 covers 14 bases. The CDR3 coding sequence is TGTGCCAGCAGTTTATTTGGGACTAGCGGGGGCACCGGGGAGCTGTTTTTT. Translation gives CASSLFGTSGGTGELFF.